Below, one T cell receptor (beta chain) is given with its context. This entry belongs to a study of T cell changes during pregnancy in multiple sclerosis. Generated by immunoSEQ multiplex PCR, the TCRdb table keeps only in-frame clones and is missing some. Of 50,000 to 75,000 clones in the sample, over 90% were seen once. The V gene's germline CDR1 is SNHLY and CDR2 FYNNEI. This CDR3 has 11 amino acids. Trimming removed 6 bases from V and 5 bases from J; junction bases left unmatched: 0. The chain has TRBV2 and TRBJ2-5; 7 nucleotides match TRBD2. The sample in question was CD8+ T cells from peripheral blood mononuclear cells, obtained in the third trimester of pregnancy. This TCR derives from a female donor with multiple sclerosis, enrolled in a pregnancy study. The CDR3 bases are TGTGCCAGCAGGGGGGGGGAGACCCAGTACTTC. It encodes CASRGGETQYF. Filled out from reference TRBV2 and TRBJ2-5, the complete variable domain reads EPEVTQTPSHQVTQMGQEVILRCVPISNHLYFYWYRQILGQKVEFLVSFYNNEISEKSEIFDDQFSVERPDGSNFTLKIRSTKLEDSAMYFCASRGGETQYFGPGTRLLVL.